The 29 T cell receptor beta chains given below trace back to one sample, sequenced in a study of T cell responses to AZD1222 COVID-19 vaccine. The data were produced by immunoSEQ multiplex PCR, yet TCRdb's version contains in-frame clones alone and is incomplete. The top ten hold 2.5% to 3% of the sample, which has over 85,000 clones, approximately 94% seen once. Specimen: peripheral blood, collected 28 days after the second AZD1222 dose. Every receptor here comes from an adult who received the AZD1222 COVID-19 vaccine.

The chain uses TRBV5-1 and TRBJ2-3; the D is unclear. This CDR3 comprises 15 residues. Germline values: CDR1 SGHRS, CDR2 YFSETQ. V was trimmed by 5 bases and J by 0 bases, leaving 13 bases between them. CDR3 DNA: TGCGCCAGCAGTACTGGGGATTTTAGCACAGATACGCAGTATTTT. Translation gives CASSTGDFSTDTQYF.

V usage is TRBV5-1 and J usage is TRBJ1-2; D is undetermined. The V and J ends lost 7 bases and 5 bases respectively, with 15 bases between them. In germline, CDR1 is SGHRS, CDR2 YFSETQ. The CDR3 length is 13 residues. Here the CDR3 DNA reads TGCGCCAGCGCAGACGGAATCATATATGGCTACACCTTC. Translation gives CASADGIIYGYTF.

V usage is TRBV7-2 and J usage is TRBJ2-5; 9 positions match TRBD1. In germline, CDR1 is SGHTA, CDR2 FQGNSA. The trim removed 5 bases at V and 7 bases at J, leaving 14 bases unmatched. The CDR3 length is 16 residues. The CDR3 DNA reads as TGTGCCAGCAGCCCCGAGGGACAGGGATCTACGGGGACCCAGTACTTC. Translated: CASSPEGQGSTGTQYF.

The chain couples TRBV25-1 to TRBJ1-1, with a tentative D call TRBD1 (5 bases). Trimming cost V 2 bases and J 3 bases, with 22 bases left between them. Germline V gene lookup returns CDR1 MGHDK and CDR2 SYGVNS. The CDR3 contains 18 residues. CDR3 in amino acids: CASSERGPGASADTEAFF. The CDR3 DNA reads TGTGCCAGCAGTGAAAGGGGCCCGGGAGCTTCGGCGGACACTGAAGCTTTCTTT.

As for this clone: The junction and the germline gene differ at one end; a read error may be behind it. The DNA for the CDR3 is TGTGCCAGCAGCTTAACGGACAGGGGGCACACTGAAGCTTTTTTT. It translates to CASSLTDRGHTEAFF. This chain joins TRBV11-2 and TRBJ1-1; 11 positions agree with TRBD1. This CDR3 comprises 15 residues. The germline CDR1 and CDR2 sequences are SGHAT and FQNNGV. Together with reference TRBV11-2 and TRBJ1-1, the CDR3 gives the full variable domain: EAGVAQSPRYKIIEKRQSVAFWCNPISGHATLYWYQQILGQGPKLLIQFQNNGVVDDSQLPKDRFSAERLKGVDSTLKIQPAKLEDSAVYLCASSLTDRGHTEAFFGQGTRLTVV.

The chain carries TRBV5-1 and TRBJ2-5; D might be TRBD2 (5 bases). V dropped 1 base and J dropped 5 bases, with 9 bases sitting between them. The CDR3 sequence is 13 residues long. Germline V gene data show CDR1 as SGHRS and CDR2 as YFSETQ. The CDR3 nucleotides read TGCGCCAGCAGCTTGCTCAGCGGCGAGACCCAGTACTTC. Amino acid sequence: CASSLLSGETQYF.

This clone was picked up one time. J is TRBJ2-2 and V is TRBV4-1; D is unclear. There are 15 residues in the CDR3. Between the trimmed V and J ends, which lost 0 bases and 5 bases, there was a span of 10 bases. The V gene's germline CDR1 is MGHRA and CDR2 YSYEKL. CDR3 bases: TGCGCCAGCAGCCAAGAAGTATTGGGGACCGGGGAGCTGTTTTTT. Its protein is CASSQEVLGTGELFF.

This chain links TRBV6-2 or TRBV6-3 with TRBJ2-7; tentative D call: TRBD2 (5 bases). Germline values: CDR1 MNHEY, CDR2 SVGEGT. This CDR3 spans 14 amino acids. V gave up 2 bases and J gave up 3 bases, with 11 bases separating them. CDR3 bases: TGTGCCAGCAGTTACGAGGGTTTTTACTACGAGCAGTACTTC. It is translated as CASSYEGFYYEQYF.

The V and J genes are TRBV27 and TRBJ2-6; either TRBD1 or TRBD2 may fit D (6 bases each). The CDR3 loop spans 18 amino acids. Deletions cut 5 bases from V and 0 bases from J, with 17 bases between. CDR1 and CDR2 from the germline V gene are MNHEY and SMNVEV (reference sequence). The CDR3 is CASSGLTGLNSGANVLTF. Here the CDR3 DNA reads TGTGCCAGCAGTGGGTTGACAGGACTAAACTCTGGGGCCAACGTCCTGACTTTC.

This clone was counted once. V is TRBV19 and J is TRBJ1-1, with D possibly TRBD1 on 5 matching bases. Germline V gives CDR1 LNHDA, CDR2 SQIVND (reference sequence). The V end lost 6 bases, the J end lost 1 base, and 18 bases lay between the germline ends. CDR3 length: 16 amino acids. CDR3 loop: CASRDEYRRTNTEAFF. In DNA, the CDR3 is TGTGCCAGTAGAGATGAGTACAGGAGAACGAACACTGAAGCTTTCTTT.

The chain joins TRBV28 to TRBJ1-2, with D tentatively TRBD1 (5 bases). Per the germline V gene, CDR1 is MDHEN and CDR2 is SYDVKM. Trimming pared 3 bases from V and 4 bases from J, leaving 9 bases between. The CDR3 runs 13 residues. This CDR3 reads CASSLTALYGYTF. As DNA, the CDR3 is TGTGCCAGCAGTTTGACAGCTCTCTATGGCTACACCTTC.

The V gene is TRBV19, the J gene TRBJ2-7, with 7 nucleotides matching TRBD1. The trim removed 1 base at V and 3 bases at J, leaving 6 bases unmatched. CDR3 length: 15 residues. The V gene's germline CDR1 is LNHDA and CDR2 SQIVND (reference sequence). CDR3 bases: TGTGCCAGTAGTATAGCGGCAGGGGGTGTCTACGAGCAGTACTTC. This gives the protein CASSIAAGGVYEQYF.

CDR3: CASSASPTEAFF. The CDR3 DNA reads TGTGCCAGCAGCGCTAGCCCCACTGAAGCTTTCTTT. The V gene is TRBV7-8, the J gene TRBJ1-1; D gene uncertain. Germline CDR1 is SGHVS and CDR2 is FQNEAQ. This CDR3 is built from 12 residues. Trimming cost V 5 bases and J 4 bases, with 8 bases left between them.

This clone appeared once. The V gene is TRBV5-1, the J gene TRBJ2-5, with D hard to call. Germline CDR1 reads SGHRS; CDR2 reads YFSETQ. Trimming took off 4 bases at V and 4 bases at J, with 8 bases between the two ends. This CDR3 spans 12 amino acids. The CDR3 region has the DNA TGCGCCAGCAGCGTGGAAGGAGAGACCCAGTACTTC. Translation gives CASSVEGETQYF. The full variable domain, its missing parts supplied by reference TRBV5-1 and TRBJ2-5, is KAGVTQTPRYLIKTRGQQVTLSCSPISGHRSVSWYQQTPGQGLQFLFEYFSETQRNKGNFPGRFSGRQFSNSRSEMNVSTLELGDSALYLCASSVEGETQYFGPGTRLLVL.

The gene calls are TRBV7-9 and TRBJ2-2, with D hard to call. This CDR3 is built from 14 residues. The V gene lost 0 bases and the J gene lost 5 bases, with 7 bases spanning the gap. Germline lookup yields CDR1 SEHNR and CDR2 FQNEAQ (reference sequence). CDR3 residues: CASSLAARTGELFF. CDR3 in DNA: TGTGCCAGCAGCTTAGCAGCCCGAACCGGGGAGCTGTTTTTT. Full variable domain (outside the CDR3, taken from reference TRBV7-9 and TRBJ2-2): DTGVSQNPRHKITKRGQNVTFRCDPISEHNRLYWYRQTLGQGPEFLTYFQNEAQLEKSRLLSDRFSAERPKGSFSTLEIQRTEQGDSAMYLCASSLAARTGELFFGEGSRLTVL.

The chain recombines TRBV7-8 with TRBJ1-1, with D perhaps matching TRBD1 (6 bases). This CDR3 region has 15 residues. The V and J ends lost 3 bases and 4 bases respectively, with 15 bases between them. From germline, CDR1 is SGHVS and CDR2 FQNEAQ. As DNA, the CDR3 is TGTGCCAGCAGCTTGGCCCAGGGGCGAGGCACTGAAGCTTTCTTT. It yields the protein CASSLAQGRGTEAFF.

The V gene is TRBV30, the J gene TRBJ1-2; maybe TRBD1 (6 bases). V lost 0 bases to trimming and J lost 3 bases, with 8 bases between them. Germline V CDR1 and CDR2: GTSNPN, SVGIG (reference sequence). This CDR3 comprises 13 residues. This CDR3 is CAWSVQGDYGYTF. Here the CDR3 DNA reads TGTGCCTGGAGTGTACAGGGCGACTATGGCTACACCTTC.

The CDR3, as DNA: TGTGCCAGCAACCGTGCGGGGGGGCCGGCAGATACGCAGTATTTT. This gives the protein CASNRAGGPADTQYF. The chain uses TRBV5-6 and TRBJ2-3, with TRBD2 identical over 9 bases. In germline, CDR1 is SGHDT, CDR2 YYEEEE. Trimming removed 6 bases from V and 4 bases from J; junction bases left unmatched: 9. The CDR3 totals 15 residues.

The chain uses TRBV7-2 and TRBJ1-1; D gene ambiguous. Between the trimmed V and J ends, which lost 2 bases and 0 bases, there was a span of 10 bases. In germline, CDR1 is SGHTA, CDR2 FQGNSA. The CDR3 spans 15 residues. CDR3 residues: CASSLIHNLNTEAFF. The CDR3 DNA sequence: TGTGCCAGCAGCTTAATTCACAATCTGAACACTGAAGCTTTCTTT. The full variable domain, rest sourced from reference TRBV7-2 and TRBJ1-1, is GAGVSQSPSNKVTEKGKDVELRCDPISGHTALYWYRQSLGQGLEFLIYFQGNSAPDKSGLPSDRFSAERTGGSVSTLTIQRTQQEDSAVYLCASSLIHNLNTEAFFGQGTRLTVV.

Of note for this clone: Within the sample, other DNA sequences also encode this same CDR3. The V and J genes are TRBV2 and TRBJ1-1, with 7 bases that match TRBD1. This CDR3 comprises 12 residues. Germline trimming cut 6 bases from V and 7 bases from J; bases unmatched to any gene: 5. Germline assignment: CDR1 SNHLY and CDR2 FYNNEI. CDR3 DNA: TGTGCCAGCAGCGGGCAGGGGGTTGAAGCTTTCTTT. It encodes CASSGQGVEAFF.

This clone was observed a single time. The gene calls are TRBV10-1 and TRBJ1-1, with 7 bases that match TRBD1. J was trimmed by 4 bases and V by 5 bases; bases with no gene match: 7. In germline, CDR1 is WNHNN, CDR2 SYGVQD (reference sequence). The CDR3 length is 14 residues. CDR3 DNA sequence: TGCGCCAGCAGTCGCAAGGGGGCCGGCACTGAAGCTTTCTTT. As protein: CASSRKGAGTEAFF.

The CDR3 reads CASSLLAGITDTQYF. CDR3 bases: TGTGCCAGCAGTCTTCTAGCGGGGATTACAGATACGCAGTATTTT. This chain links TRBV27 with TRBJ2-3; 9 bases align to TRBD2. Germline loops: CDR1 MNHEY, CDR2 SMNVEV (reference sequence). J was trimmed by 3 bases and V by 5 bases; bases with no gene match: 6. This CDR3 contains 15 residues.

The count of this clone is one. This chain links TRBV4-1 with TRBJ1-2; TRBD1 is a possible D gene (5 bases). The CDR3 length is 13 residues. Trimming left V 4 bases short and J 4 bases short, with 10 bases between. Germline V gene data show CDR1 as MGHRA and CDR2 as YSYEKL. In DNA, the CDR3 is TGCGCCAGCAGCCGAGGGACCGTCTATGGCTACACCTTC. Protein product: CASSRGTVYGYTF.

The chain has TRBV5-6 and TRBJ1-6; possible D gene TRBD1, 5 bases. Trimming shortened V by 2 bases and J by 7 bases, and 13 bases separated the two germline ends. The CDR3 contains 15 residues. The germline V gene encodes CDR1 SGHDT and CDR2 YYEEEE. CDR3: CASSFRQGWNSPLHF. The CDR3 region has the DNA TGTGCCAGCAGCTTTCGGCAGGGATGGAATTCACCCCTCCACTTT.

This chain links TRBV4-1 with TRBJ1-5; D unclear. CDR3 length: 17 residues. Trimming pared 0 bases from V and 5 bases from J, leaving 17 bases between. Germline V CDR1 and CDR2: MGHRA, YSYEKL. The CDR3 region has the DNA TGCGCCAGCAGCCAAGATCCAGCCCAGGCACTGGATCAGCCCCAGCATTTT. This encodes CASSQDPAQALDQPQHF.

The chain recombines TRBV6-5 with TRBJ1-2; 7 bases agree with TRBD1. Germline V gives CDR1 MNHEY, CDR2 SVGAGI. The CDR3 covers 15 residues. Losses at the gene ends were 0 bases for V and 8 bases for J; bases not matched to a gene: 9. The CDR3 loop is CASSYSTQGLSGYTF. The CDR3 coding sequence is TGTGCCAGCAGTTACTCGACACAGGGGTTGAGCGGCTACACCTTC.

V is TRBV27 and J is TRBJ1-6; D unclear. CDR1 is MNHEY and CDR2 is SMNVEV in the germline V gene (reference sequence). CDR3 size: 16 residues. V was clipped by 3 bases and J by 0 bases, with 9 bases between them. The CDR3 nucleotides read TGTGCCAGCAGTTTTCAGGCGAGCTCCTATAATTCACCCCTCCACTTT. Its protein product is CASSFQASSYNSPLHF.

This chain links TRBV2 with TRBJ1-6, with 9 bases lining up with TRBD1. The CDR3 spans 12 residues. CDR1 SNHLY and CDR2 FYNNEI come from the germline V gene. Losses at the gene ends were 10 bases for V and 9 bases for J; bases not matched to a gene: 4. The CDR3 sequence: CATGQGISPLHF. CDR3 DNA: TGTGCCACCGGACAGGGGATTTCACCCCTCCACTTT.

The CDR3 sequence: CASSDSNRATGEQYF. CDR3 nucleotides: TGTGCCAGCAGTGACTCTAACAGGGCAACAGGGGAGCAGTACTTC. The chain has TRBV6-4 and TRBJ2-7, with D possibly TRBD1 on 6 matching bases. Trimming removed 0 bases from V and 7 bases from J, with 16 bases in between. The germline V gene encodes CDR1 MRHNA and CDR2 SNTAGT. The CDR3 has 15 amino acids.